The rows below give T cell receptor beta chains drawn from one sample of a study of Graves' ophthalmopathy and Graves' hyperthyroidism. TCRdb recomputed calls from the multiplex PCR reads with MiXCR, one row per CDR3 protein. The repertoire holds 560,000 or so distinct CDR3 sequences, with about 35% as singletons. The sequencing input was peripheral blood or thyroid tissue (not recorded which). These receptors were taken from an adult man with Graves' hyperthyroidism. Each CDR3 is given with its conserved first and last residue. D genes are given only for firm matches. A clone size is listed for some rows: how often the clone was seen (once, few, many), or a class if it is expanded.

TRBD1 TRBJ1-1 TRBV15 many CATSKYRDRGTEAFF TGTGCCACCAGCAAATACCGGGACAGGGGCACTGAAGCTTTCTTT
TRBD1 TRBJ1-2 TRBV29-1 many CSGDRGIYGYTF TGCAGCGGGGACAGGGGGATTTATGGCTACACCTTC
TRBD1 TRBJ2-6 TRBV12-3/TRBV12-4 - CAGSFTGGANVLTF TGTGCAGGCAGTTTTACAGGGGGCGCCAACGTCCTGACTTTC
TRBD1 TRBJ2-2 TRBV5-4 few CASSSGTDITGELFF TGTGCCAGCAGCTCCGGGACAGATATCACCGGGGAGCTGTTTTTT
TRBD1 TRBJ1-1 TRBV9 once CASSVGDRGIAEAFF TGTGCCAGCAGCGTAGGGGACAGGGGGATCGCTGAAGCTTTCTTT
- TRBJ1-5 TRBV30 - CAWSVGGWQPQHF TGTGCCTGGAGTGTTGGGGGTTGGCAGCCCCAGCATTTT
- TRBJ1-6 TRBV9 many CASSVRPHEPLHF TGTGCCAGCAGCGTAAGACCTCACGAGCCCCTCCACTTT
TRBD1 TRBJ2-5 TRBV3-1 - CASSLPQGDQETQYF TGTGCCAGCAGCCTTCCACAGGGGGACCAAGAGACCCAGTACTTC
TRBD1 TRBJ2-5 TRBV7-6 - CASSRDRDQETQYF TGTGCCAGCAGCCGAGACAGGGATCAAGAGACCCAGTACTTC
- TRBJ1-1 TRBV7-9 - CASSLSGIPEAFF TGTGCCAGCAGCTTATCAGGGATCCCTGAAGCTTTCTTT
- TRBJ1-5 TRBV5-5 - CASSLGLAGLYEHF TGTGCCAGCAGCCTGGGGCTAGCGGGTTTGTACGAGCATTTT
- TRBJ1-2 TRBV4-2 - CASSQDTSGGYTF TGTGCCAGCAGCCAAGATACCTCGGGAGGCTACACCTTC
TRBD1 TRBJ2-1 TRBV7-9 - CASSETGTVNEQFF TGTGCCAGCAGCGAGACCGGGACAGTCAATGAGCAGTTCTTC
- TRBJ2-7 TRBV20-1 - CSADPRTEYEQYF TGCAGTGCTGACCCCAGGACAGAATACGAGCAGTACTTC
TRBD1 TRBJ1-3 TRBV7-2 - CASSVGTGGSGNTIYF TGTGCCAGCAGCGTCGGGACAGGGGGATCTGGAAACACCATATATTTT
- TRBJ1-1 TRBV29-1 - CSTQKGNTEAFF TGCAGCACCCAGAAGGGGAACACTGAAGCTTTCTTT
TRBD1 TRBJ2-7 TRBV2 - CASRETGGSREQYF TGTGCCAGCAGGGAAACAGGGGGCTCCCGCGAGCAGTACTTC
TRBD2 TRBJ2-2 TRBV6-1 - CASSEGLAGGLQVGELFF TGTGCCAGCAGTGAGGGACTAGCGGGGGGCCTCCAGGTCGGGGAGCTGTTTTTT